A selection of T cell receptor beta chains follows, all from one sample in a study of T cells in localized non-small cell lung cancer. TCRdb's table, derived via immunoSEQ multiplex PCR, lists solely in-frame clones and lacks some. The sample consists of 35,000 to 45,000 clones, roughly 77% of them appearing once. The sequencing here drew on PBMCs, taken before any cancer treatment. The receptors come from a woman aged 35 to 70 with stage II squamous cell lung carcinoma. Both conserved end residues are part of each CDR3. Fields, in order: J gene, V gene, clone size, D gene, CDR3 protein, CDR3 DNA. A D gene is named only where the DNA matches it firmly. Not all rows give a size; the values are once, few, many and, for expanded clones, a class.

TRBJ2-3 TRBV2 - - CASTKGRTDTQYF TGTGCCAGCACCAAGGGACGCACAGATACGCAGTATTTT
TRBJ2-1 TRBV18 - TRBD1 CASSPGGQGAGNEQFF TGTGCCAGCTCACCAGGGGGACAGGGGGCCGGCAATGAGCAGTTCTTC
TRBJ2-7 TRBV28 - TRBD2 CASSLSGTSGYEQYF TGTGCCAGCAGTTTATCCGGGACTAGCGGATACGAGCAGTACTTC
TRBJ1-5 TRBV28 few - CASSYGQLNQPQHF TGTGCCAGCAGTTACGGACAGCTCAATCAGCCCCAGCATTTT
TRBJ2-1 TRBV25-1 - - CASSYGGNSYNEQFF TGTGCCAGCAGTTACGGAGGGAACTCCTACAATGAGCAGTTCTTC
TRBJ1-5 TRBV28 few - CASSPPQGRGNQPQHF TGTGCCAGCAGTCCTCCACAGGGAAGGGGCAATCAGCCCCAGCATTTT
TRBJ1-6 TRBV4-2 - TRBD1 CASSQGRDRAPYNSPLHF TGTGCCAGCAGCCAAGGAAGAGACAGGGCCCCCTATAATTCACCCCTCCACTTT
TRBJ2-5 TRBV11-2 once - CASSLGGTGQETQYF TGTGCCAGCAGCTTAGGGGGAACAGGCCAAGAGACCCAGTACTTC
TRBJ2-1 TRBV2 medium-sized - CATGSSGNNEQFF TGTGCCACTGGGTCCAGCGGAAACAATGAGCAGTTCTTC
TRBJ1-2 TRBV5-1 - - CASGGGPSRYGYTF TGCGCCAGCGGGGGGGGCCCGTCCCGCTATGGCTACACCTTC
TRBJ1-4 TRBV5-1 - - CASSLGWGGNEKLFF TGCGCCAGCAGCTTGGGTTGGGGAGGTAATGAAAAACTGTTTTTT
TRBJ2-5 TRBV15 - - CATSQIRQNQETQYF TGTGCCACCAGCCAAATCAGACAGAACCAAGAGACCCAGTACTTC
TRBJ2-1 TRBV7-8 - TRBD1 CASRGTGVSFEQFF TGTGCCAGCAGGGGGACAGGGGTGAGTTTTGAGCAGTTCTTC
TRBJ1-2 TRBV9 - TRBD1 CASSAGGGYGYTF TGTGCCAGCAGCGCAGGGGGAGGCTATGGCTACACCTTC
TRBJ2-3 TRBV27 many TRBD2 CASSLAGGIPDTQYF TGTGCCAGCAGTTTGGCGGGAGGTATCCCAGATACGCAGTATTTT
TRBJ2-2 TRBV4-1 - - CASSQDSRLAGELFF TGCGCCAGCAGCCAAGACAGTCGGTTGGCGGGGGAGCTGTTTTTT
TRBJ1-2 TRBV6-5 - - CASRGPRDYGYTF TGTGCCAGCAGAGGCCCGAGGGACTATGGCTACACCTTC